This TCR beta chain is drawn from a study of blood T cell repertoires in COVID-19. The CDR3 consists of 12 residues. CDR1 is SQVTM and CDR2 is ANQGSEA in the germline V gene. V lost 6 bases and J 1 base, leaving 4 bases between the germline ends. Participants' own reports of clinical history determined their cohort assignment. In the 2 weeks before study entry, exposed participants met a COVID-19 case, which was PCR-confirmed or clinician-diagnosed. Profiled with immunoSEQ multiplex PCR; TCRdb holds only in-frame clones, not every one. The sample has about 210,000 clones, 86% seen once. This chain links TRBV29-1 with TRBJ2-6, with unresolved D. This sequence was found in a woman in her 30s who had been exposed to COVID-19. The sequenced sample consisted of PBMCs or T cells enriched from blood (not recorded which). The CDR3 spells CSVRSGANVLTF. The CDR3 DNA follows: TGCAGCGTCAGATCTGGGGCCAACGTCCTGACTTTC.